This T cell receptor beta chain is drawn from a study of cytomegalovirus exposure and HLA in healthy donors. Study in general: An early release of data contained around 80 million unique TCRs, which came from HLA-typed donors.

The CDR3 has 18 amino acids. Germline lookup yields CDR1 KGHSY and CDR2 FQNENV. Trimming took off 2 bases at V and 2 bases at J, with 21 bases between the two ends. Primers: 60 Vbeta forward and 13 Jbeta reverse. Data came from immunoSEQ multiplex PCR; TCRdb stores just in-frame clones and leaves some out. Of 150,000 to 200,000 clones listed, roughly 73% are singletons. Study-wide results and limits: V- and J-gene trimming in TCR beta was tied to a missense DCLRE1C variant by an analysis performed later. Fewer N-insertions than the roughly 650-donor mean were reportedly shown by an Asian-associated ancestry cluster in a later analysis.

In regard to this clone: Antigen specificity is unknown.

The chain is built from TRBV16 and TRBJ1-2; possible D gene TRBD1, 6 bases. Sequenced material: PBMCs. The clonotype comes from a woman in her twenties or thirties in good health and CMV-seronegative. This CDR3 reads CASSQPRLGQEANYGYTF. The CDR3 DNA is TGTGCCAGCAGCCAACCCCGGCTGGGACAAGAGGCGAACTATGGCTACACCTTC.